This TCR beta chain emerged from a study of identical twins. The study's findings and limits: Whereas memory repertoires showed no such difference, abundant cord blood beta clonotypes carried fewer insertions. Cross-sectional statistical analysis was relied on for the conclusions, without the same donors being followed.

Germline V gives CDR1 LGHDT, CDR2 YNNKEL (reference sequence). The CDR3 loop spans 13 amino acids. V lost 4 bases and J lost 3, with 10 bases in between. At least ten counts were recorded for this clonotype. What it recognizes is unknown. Via MiXCR, TCRdb re-called the 5' RACE reads, giving one row per CDR3 protein. Among approximately 140,000 distinct CDR3 sequences listed, 3% to 4% were seen once. The chain has TRBV3-1 and TRBJ2-7; maybe TRBD2 (5 bases). The receptor's source is a man between 18 and 35 years old in good health. Sequenced sample: memory T cells sorted from blood. The CDR3 coding sequence is TGTGCCAGCAGCCCCCCCCGGGGCTACGAGCAGTACGTC. This gives the protein CASSPPRGYEQYV.